Following are 16 T cell receptor beta chains from one sample sequenced in a study of post-analysis software for immune sequencing data. The antigens these receptors bind are not known. Findings and limits, study-wide: When patients were compared with controls, about five TRBV segments were more frequent, TRBV5-6, TRBV5-1 and TRBV20-1 among them.

Incorporated into the TCR beta cDNA libraries were unique molecular identifiers, which served to reduce PCR and sequencing biases. TCRdb reanalysed the PCR reads using MiXCR and keeps one entry per CDR3 protein. The data show 800,000 to 950,000 distinct CDR3 sequences, approximately 57% seen once. The material sequenced was blood. Source of these receptors: a girl aged 5-17 years with multiple sclerosis.

This sequence joins TRBV11-2 and TRBJ2-1; 9 nucleotides align to TRBD2. The CDR3 length is 15 residues. J gave up 8 bases and V 3 bases, and 8 bases lay outside the gene matches. Germline V gives CDR1 SGHAT, CDR2 FQNNGV. This CDR3 reads CASSLSSGRIHEQFF. CDR3 nucleotide sequence: TGTGCCAGCAGCTTGTCAAGCGGGAGGATCCATGAGCAGTTCTTC.

The chain recombines TRBV6-5 with TRBJ2-1; possible D gene TRBD2, 5 bases. The CDR3 runs 17 residues. Trimming took 0 bases from V and 1 from J, leaving 13 bases between them. Germline assignment: CDR1 MNHEY and CDR2 SVGAGI. The CDR3 loop is CASSYSSLAPSYNEQFF. In nucleotides, the CDR3 is TGTGCCAGCAGTTACTCGTCTCTAGCACCTTCCTACAATGAGCAGTTCTTC.

The chain joins TRBV7-9 to TRBJ2-1, with 9 nucleotides matching TRBD2. Germline CDR1 SEHNR, CDR2 FQNEAQ (reference sequence). CDR3 length: 16 amino acids. After removal of 9 bases from V and 5 bases from J, the junction contained 14 bases not matched to a gene. The CDR3 DNA is TGTGCCAGTAGCGCCCTCTTGACTAGCGGAGACAATGAGCAGTTCTTC. This sequence encodes CASSALLTSGDNEQFF.

Notes on this clonotype: The junction differs from germline at one of its ends, possibly a read error. This chain joins TRBV5-1 and TRBJ2-1; the D gene could be TRBD1 or TRBD2 (5 bases each). Per germline, CDR1 SGHRS and CDR2 YFSETQ. The CDR3 extends over 14 amino acids. CDR3: CASSLEGRDNEQFF. In nucleotides, the CDR3 is TGTGCCAGCAGCTTAGAGGGCAGGGACAATGAGCAGTTCTTC.

This clonotype was recorded a few times. The chain recombines TRBV5-1 with TRBJ1-5; D is possibly TRBD1 (5 bases). Trimming stripped 0 bases from V and 7 bases from J, with 14 bases between. This CDR3 has 15 residues. Germline lookup yields CDR1 SGHRS and CDR2 YFSETQ. CDR3 sequence (DNA): TGCGCCAGCAGCTTGGATACAGGCCCGGTACAGCCCCAGCATTTT. Its protein product is CASSLDTGPVQPQHF. Full variable domain (rest looked up from reference TRBV5-1 and TRBJ1-5): KAGVTQTPRYLIKTRGQQVTLSCSPISGHRSVSWYQQTPGQGLQFLFEYFSETQRNKGNFPGRFSGRQFSNSRSEMNVSTLELGDSALYLCASSLDTGPVQPQHFGDGTRLSIL.

To note about this clonotype: One junction end does not reproduce the germline sequence, and a read error may be involved. The chain links TRBV7-9 to TRBJ2-5, with 7 positions matching TRBD1. The CDR3 is made up of 12 amino acids. Germline V gives CDR1 SEHNR, CDR2 FQNEAQ (reference sequence). In DNA, the CDR3 is TGTGCCAGCAGCCCCGAGACAGGGTATGGGTTCTTC. This codes for CASSPETGYGFF.

The chain couples TRBV28 to TRBJ1-2, with TRBD1 identical over 8 bases. Germline-derived CDR1 and CDR2 are MDHEN and SYDVKM. There are 14 residues in the CDR3. Unmatched junction bases numbered 6, after V lost 6 bases and J lost 3 bases. The chain's CDR3 is CASRLRTGYYGYTF. The CDR3 nucleotides are TGTGCCAGCAGATTGAGGACAGGGTACTATGGCTACACCTTC.

This rearrangement joins TRBV3-1 to TRBJ2-3; 11 bases agree with TRBD2. V dropped 7 bases and J dropped 6; count of bases not matched to a gene: 12. This CDR3 region has 16 residues. From germline, CDR1 is LGHDT and CDR2 YNNKEL (reference sequence). CDR3 sequence (DNA): TGTGCCAGCACCAGAACCTTACTAGCGGGAGAGGATACGCAGTATTTT. Encoded protein: CASTRTLLAGEDTQYF.

This clonotype appeared a few times. V is TRBV29-1 and J is TRBJ2-5; D is possibly TRBD1 (5 bases). This CDR3 contains 11 residues. CDR1 is SQVTM, CDR2 ANQGSEA, per germline. Trimming took off 3 bases at V and 5 bases at J, with 7 bases between the two ends. CDR3 nucleotides: TGCAGCGTTGATAAGGGGGAGACCCAGTACTTC. Translated: CSVDKGETQYF.

This clonotype was seen more than once but under ten times. The junction shows a germline mismatch at one end, possibly a read error. The chain recombines TRBV10-3 with TRBJ2-7, with 9 bases fitting TRBD1. Germline CDR1 reads ENHRY; CDR2 reads SYGVKD. This CDR3 spans 15 amino acids. The CDR3 spells CAIGEGQGTKYEQYF. The CDR3 DNA is TGTGCCATCGGTGAGGGACAGGGCACCAAGTACGAGCAGTACTTC.

This clonotype occurred a few times. The chain links TRBV6-5 to TRBJ1-5; D call uncertain. This CDR3 has 13 amino acids. Between the trimmed V and J ends, which lost 3 bases and 0 bases, there was a span of 3 bases. Per the germline V gene, CDR1 is MNHEY and CDR2 is SVGAGI. The DNA of the CDR3 is TGTGCCAGCAGTTATAATAGCAATCAGCCCCAGCATTTT. Translated: CASSYNSNQPQHF.

This clonotype was detected only a few times. The chain employs TRBV6-5 and TRBJ2-7, with 13 nucleotides matching TRBD2. With 5 bases clipped from V and 4 bases from J, the junction kept 5 bases outside the gene matches. This CDR3 is built from 15 residues. Germline-derived CDR1 and CDR2 are MNHEY and SVGAGI. CDR3 nucleotide sequence: TGTGCCAGCAGTACCCCGGGACTAGCGGGGTACGAGCAGTACTTC. Protein: CASSTPGLAGYEQYF.

J is TRBJ2-1 and V is TRBV5-1, with 13 nucleotides matching TRBD2. Germline V CDR1 and CDR2: SGHRS, YFSETQ. The length of the CDR3 is 16 residues. V dropped 5 bases and J dropped 4; count of bases not matched to a gene: 6. In DNA form, the CDR3 reads TGCGCCAGCAGTGCCGGACTAGCGGGGGCTTACAATGAGCAGTTCTTC. This gives the protein CASSAGLAGAYNEQFF. The full variable domain, in which reference TRBV5-1 and TRBJ2-1 provide the parts outside the CDR3, is KAGVTQTPRYLIKTRGQQVTLSCSPISGHRSVSWYQQTPGQGLQFLFEYFSETQRNKGNFPGRFSGRQFSNSRSEMNVSTLELGDSALYLCASSAGLAGAYNEQFFGPGTRLTVL.

This clonotype was observed a handful of times. The V gene is TRBV6-5, the J gene TRBJ1-2; TRBD1 is a possible D gene (5 bases). Germline CDR1 and CDR2: MNHEY and SVGAGI. With 0 bases removed from V and 8 bases from J, the gap between germline ends came to 13 bases. The CDR3 loop spans 14 amino acids. This CDR3 reads CASSYSRGIQGYTF. DNA for the CDR3: TGTGCCAGCAGTTACTCGCGGGGGATTCAAGGCTACACCTTC.

The V call is TRBV5-1, the J call TRBJ2-5; D may be TRBD1 (6 bases). V lost 0 bases to trimming and J lost 5 bases, with 17 bases between them. The CDR3 has 16 residues. The germline V gene has CDR1 SGHRS and CDR2 YFSETQ. CDR3 protein: CASSLEGTGRGETQYF. In DNA, the CDR3 is TGCGCCAGCAGCTTGGAAGGCACAGGGCGAGGGGAGACCCAGTACTTC.

This clonotype came up a few times. The J gene is TRBJ2-1, the V gene TRBV20-1, with 8 bases aligning to TRBD2. This CDR3 is built from 16 residues. CDR1 and CDR2 from the germline V gene are DFQATT and SNEGSKA (reference sequence). V trimming: 6 bases; J trimming: 3 bases; junction bases outside the gene matches: 13. The CDR3 reads CSARHLLADYYNEQFF. The CDR3 DNA sequence: TGCAGTGCCCGTCACCTACTAGCGGATTACTACAATGAGCAGTTCTTC.